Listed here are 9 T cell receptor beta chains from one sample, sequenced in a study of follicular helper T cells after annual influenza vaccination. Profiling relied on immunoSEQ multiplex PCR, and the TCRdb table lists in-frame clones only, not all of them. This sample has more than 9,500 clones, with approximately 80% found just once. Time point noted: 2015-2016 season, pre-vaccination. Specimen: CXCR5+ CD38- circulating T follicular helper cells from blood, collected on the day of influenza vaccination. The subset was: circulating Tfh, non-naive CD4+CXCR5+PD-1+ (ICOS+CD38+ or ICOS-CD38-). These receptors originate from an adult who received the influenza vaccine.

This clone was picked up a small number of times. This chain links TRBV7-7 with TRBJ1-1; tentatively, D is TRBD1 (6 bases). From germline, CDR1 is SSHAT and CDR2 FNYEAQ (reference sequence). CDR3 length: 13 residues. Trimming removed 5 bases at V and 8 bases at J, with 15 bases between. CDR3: CASSEWAGQEAFF. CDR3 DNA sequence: TGTGCCAGCAGCGAATGGGCGGGACAAGAAGCTTTCTTT.

The CDR3 nucleotides are TGTGCCAGCAGCTTACGCCATGTCACGACTCCTCTCCACTACAATGAGCAGTTCTTC. Residues: CASSLRHVTTPLHYNEQFF. This chain connects TRBV7-3 to TRBJ2-1, with D unresolved. The length of the CDR3 is 19 residues. Trimming cost V 2 bases and J 3 bases, with 23 bases left between them. Looked up from germline, CDR1 is SGHTA and CDR2 is FQGTGA. The entire variable domain, with the rest obtained from reference TRBV7-3 and TRBJ2-1, is as follows: GAGVSQTPSNKVTEKGKYVELRCDPISGHTALYWYRQSLGQGPEFLIYFQGTGAADDSGLPNDRFFAVRPEGSVSTLKIQRTERGDSAVYLCASSLRHVTTPLHYNEQFFGPGTRLTVL.

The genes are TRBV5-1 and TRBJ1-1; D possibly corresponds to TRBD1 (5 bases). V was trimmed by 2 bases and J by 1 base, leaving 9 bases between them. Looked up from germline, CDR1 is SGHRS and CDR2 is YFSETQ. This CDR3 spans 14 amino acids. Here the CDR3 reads CASSFRGENTEAFF. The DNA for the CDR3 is TGCGCCAGCAGCTTCCGGGGGGAGAACACTGAAGCTTTCTTT.

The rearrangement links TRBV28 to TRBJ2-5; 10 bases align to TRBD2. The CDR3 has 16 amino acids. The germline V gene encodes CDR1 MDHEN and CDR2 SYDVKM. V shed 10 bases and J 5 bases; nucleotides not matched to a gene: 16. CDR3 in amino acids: CATATQTSGDWETQYF. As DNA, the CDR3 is TGTGCCACCGCAACCCAAACTAGCGGGGACTGGGAGACCCAGTACTTC.

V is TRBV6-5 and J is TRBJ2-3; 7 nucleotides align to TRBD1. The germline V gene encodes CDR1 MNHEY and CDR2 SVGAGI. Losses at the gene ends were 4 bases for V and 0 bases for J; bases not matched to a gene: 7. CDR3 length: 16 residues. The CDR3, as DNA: TGTGCCAGCAGTTCAACGACAGGGATTAGCACAGATACGCAGTATTTT. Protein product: CASSSTTGISTDTQYF.

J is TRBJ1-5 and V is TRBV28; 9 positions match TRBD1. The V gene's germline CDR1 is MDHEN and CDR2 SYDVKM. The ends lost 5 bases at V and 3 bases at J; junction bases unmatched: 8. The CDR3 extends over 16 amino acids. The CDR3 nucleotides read TGTGCCAGCAGTACCAGACAGGGGGGGGACAATCAGCCCCAGCATTTT. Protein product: CASSTRQGGDNQPQHF.

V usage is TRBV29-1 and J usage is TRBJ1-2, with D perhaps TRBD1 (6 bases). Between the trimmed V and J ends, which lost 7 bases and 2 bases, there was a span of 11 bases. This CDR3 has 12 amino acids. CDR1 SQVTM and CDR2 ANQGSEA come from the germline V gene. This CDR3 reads CSARQANYGYTF. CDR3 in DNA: TGCAGCGCCCGACAGGCGAACTATGGCTACACCTTC.

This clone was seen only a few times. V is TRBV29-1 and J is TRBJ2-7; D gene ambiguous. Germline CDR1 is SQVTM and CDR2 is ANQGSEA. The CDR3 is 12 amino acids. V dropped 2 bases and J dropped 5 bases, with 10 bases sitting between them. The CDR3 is CSVENSPHEQYF. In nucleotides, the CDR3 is TGCAGCGTTGAAAACTCACCCCACGAGCAGTACTTC.

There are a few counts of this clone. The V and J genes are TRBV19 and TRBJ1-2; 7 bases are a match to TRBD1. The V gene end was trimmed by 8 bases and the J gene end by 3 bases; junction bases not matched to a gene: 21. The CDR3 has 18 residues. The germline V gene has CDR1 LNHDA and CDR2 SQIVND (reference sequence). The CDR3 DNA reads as TGTGCCAGTCAAGGCTTCCTAGCGGGACAGCTAGAAGACTATGGCTACACCTTC. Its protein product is CASQGFLAGQLEDYGYTF.